The present T cell receptor (beta chain) was sequenced within a study of blood T cell repertoires in COVID-19. V dropped 4 bases and J dropped 2 bases, with 12 bases sitting between them. The CDR3 consists of 14 residues. CDR1 and CDR2 (germline): SGHRS, YFSETQ. The method was immunoSEQ multiplex PCR; TCRdb's version includes in-frame clones alone and lacks a portion of them. Of 45,000 to 60,000 clones listed, 80% to 90% are singletons. This clone has just a few counts. This clonotype originated in a man aged 60 to 69 with acute or convalescent COVID-19. Material for sequencing was peripheral blood. The chain recombines TRBV5-1 with TRBJ1-1; D gene uncertain. In nucleotides, the CDR3 is TGCGCCAGCAGCACTATGACGGTTAACACTGAAGCTTTCTTT. This gives the protein CASSTMTVNTEAFF. The full variable domain, rest sourced from reference TRBV5-1 and TRBJ1-1, is KAGVTQTPRYLIKTRGQQVTLSCSPISGHRSVSWYQQTPGQGLQFLFEYFSETQRNKGNFPGRFSGRQFSNSRSEMNVSTLELGDSALYLCASSTMTVNTEAFFGQGTRLTVV.